These 3 T cell receptor beta chains originate from one sample sequenced in a study of blood T cell repertoires in COVID-19. Assay: immunoSEQ multiplex PCR; the TCRdb copy retains only in-frame clones and omits some. The sample holds about 320,000 clones; around 85% are singletons and the top ten take around 1.8%. Sequenced input: PBMCs or T cells enriched from blood (not recorded which). These receptors were taken from a woman between 25 and 40 years old who had been exposed to COVID-19.

This clone was counted between two and nine times. The chain couples TRBV28 to TRBJ1-2; 10 bases fit TRBD1. V trimming: 2 bases; J trimming: 7 bases; junction bases outside the gene matches: 7. The germline CDR1 and CDR2 sequences are MDHEN and SYDVKM. This CDR3 comprises 15 residues. The CDR3 nucleotides read TGTGCCAGCAGTTTACTCGACAGGGGGCGCGTTGGCTACACCTTC. It specifies CASSLLDRGRVGYTF.

This rearrangement joins TRBV7-2 to TRBJ2-5, with D perhaps matching TRBD1 (6 bases). CDR1 SGHTA and CDR2 FQGNSA come from the germline V gene. This CDR3 has 15 amino acids. Trimming removed 0 bases at V and 4 bases at J, with 12 bases between. The CDR3 region is CASSLAQGRLETQYF. For the CDR3, the DNA is TGTGCCAGCAGCTTAGCGCAGGGGCGGTTAGAGACCCAGTACTTC.

The V and J genes are TRBV28 and TRBJ1-2; no clear D gene. The germline V gene encodes CDR1 MDHEN and CDR2 SYDVKM. This CDR3 is 13 amino acids long. The V gene lost 2 bases and the J gene lost 4 bases, with 8 bases spanning the gap. The CDR3 region is CASSLRDFYGYTF. CDR3 in DNA: TGTGCCAGCAGTTTACGGGATTTCTATGGCTACACCTTC.